This T cell receptor (beta chain) was documented in a study of T cell responses to AZD1222 COVID-19 vaccine. At the level of the study: Analysis merged second doses at about 4 or about 12 weeks.

The germline V gene has CDR1 SNHLY and CDR2 FYNNEI. V dropped 1 base and J dropped 0 bases, with 7 bases sitting between them. The CDR3 contains 16 residues. The table came from immunoSEQ multiplex PCR; TCRdb's copy has only in-frame clones and leaves some out. The repertoire holds more than 95,000 clones, with approximately 90% as singletons. V is TRBV2 and J is TRBJ1-6; D is possibly TRBD1 (5 bases). The TCR sequence derives from an adult in good health. The sample here was peripheral blood, taken on day 0 of AZD1222 vaccination. CDR3 amino acids: CASSEGGSSYNSPLHF. CDR3 DNA sequence: TGTGCCAGCAGTGAAGGGGGGAGCTCCTATAATTCACCCCTCCACTTT.